The clone carrying this TCR beta chain appeared a few times. Antigen unknown. The junction shows a germline mismatch at one end, possibly a read error. TCRdb redid the clone calls on the PCR reads using MiXCR. Of 43,000 or so clones listed, roughly 4% are singletons. Patients underwent thyroid surgery, and none had received any treatment before it. The record originates from a study of metastatic and nonmetastatic thyroid tumors. The overall study: Both malignant and benign thyroid patients supplied peripheral blood and tumor or nodule tissue samples, across which the repertoires of these patients were then compared. Study results and caveats: In both blood and tumor samples, TCR beta diversity was reported significantly higher for malignant than benign nodules.

The CDR3 has 12 residues. Sequencing was done on a sample of blood. The clonotype was recovered from a female donor with papillary thyroid cancer or a benign thyroid nodule (not recorded which). Some clones in this sample may be carry-over from other donors' samples. V and J are TRBV12-3 or TRBV12-4 and TRBJ2-2; D is unclear. The CDR3 DNA reads as TGTGCCAGCAGAAAACGCACCGTGGAGCTTTTTTTT. Translation gives CASRKRTVELFF.